Sequencing of this TCR beta chain was carried out in a study of Graves' ophthalmopathy and Graves' hyperthyroidism. Study details: The authors defined stable hyperthyroidism as no ophthalmopathy within 18 months of follow-up.

Study-level findings and limits: Detected in blood as well were most expanded thyroid clonotypes with frequency above 0.001.

TCR beta CDR3 amplification used RNA transcripts. HTBI-primed RT-PCR formed the first round, and a multiplex PCR formed the second. Each CDR3 protein is one row after TCRdb ran MiXCR on the multiplex PCR reads. The table lists 560,000 or so distinct CDR3 sequences, roughly 40% of them singletons, with less than 4.5% in the top ten. The CDR3 contains 16 residues. Germline CDR1 is MNHNS and CDR2 is SASEGT. The V end lost 6 bases, the J end lost 2 bases, and 17 bases lay between the germline ends. This clonotype was detected a few times. What it binds is unknown. Specimen: peripheral blood or thyroid tissue (not recorded which). This clonotype was sampled from an adult man with Graves' hyperthyroidism. The chain joins TRBV6-1 to TRBJ1-5; D is unresolved. The CDR3 region has the DNA TGTGCCAGCAGAGGACCTATTTTCGACGGCAATCAGCCCCAGCATTTT. Protein product: CASRGPIFDGNQPQHF.